This T cell receptor beta chain was recovered during a study of T cells in Graves' hyperthyroidism and ophthalmopathy. Notes on the study in general: Within blood appeared most thyroid clonotypes that had expanded above 0.001.

Researchers took RNA transcripts and amplified the TCR beta CDR3 regions from them. HTBI primers drove first-round RT-PCR of the TCR CDR3. TCRdb itself ran the multiplex PCR reads through MiXCR, one entry per CDR3 protein. The sample records just under 750,000 distinct CDR3 sequences, approximately 36% being singletons. V was clipped by 0 bases and J by 7 bases, with 10 bases between them. Germline CDR1 is DFQATT and CDR2 is SNEGSKA (reference sequence). The CDR3 is made up of 12 amino acids. To note about this clonotype: What it binds is unknown.

Among the patients, aged 18 to 65, hyperthyroidism was newly diagnosed and had lasted under 2 months. Every diagnosis used clinical symptoms, serum thyroxine and TRAb, thyroid ultrasound and orbital computed tomography. The authors took PBMCs from 10 ml fresh peripheral blood. V gene TRBV20-1 combines with J gene TRBJ2-7; D not resolved. The sequenced sample consisted of blood. This TCR was sampled from a middle-aged woman with Graves' hyperthyroidism. The chain's CDR3 is CSARDLGIEQYF. CDR3 bases: TGCAGTGCTAGAGATTTAGGCATTGAGCAGTACTTC.